The 17 T cell receptor beta chains in this list originate from one sample, sequenced in a study of blood T cell repertoires in COVID-19. TCRdb's table, derived via immunoSEQ multiplex PCR, lists solely in-frame clones and lacks some. The data show about 240,000 clones, more than 80% seen once. Specimen: peripheral blood. The receptor set was obtained from a human donor in a cohort sampled during active COVID-19.

The chain is built from TRBV25-1 and TRBJ2-7; 10 bases fit TRBD1. The V gene's germline CDR1 is MGHDK and CDR2 SYGVNS. The CDR3 spans 16 residues. With 4 bases clipped from V and 4 bases from J, the junction kept 10 bases outside the gene matches. The CDR3: CASSVTGTGDGYEQYF. The CDR3 bases are TGTGCCAGCAGTGTTACCGGGACAGGGGATGGATACGAGCAGTACTTC.

The chain employs TRBV3-1 (or the pseudogene TRBV3-2) and TRBJ2-2; 8 bases line up with TRBD1. The CDR3 extends over 15 amino acids. The germline V gene has CDR1 LGHDT and CDR2 YNNKEL (reference sequence). With 4 bases clipped from V and 7 bases from J, the junction kept 8 bases outside the gene matches. As DNA, the CDR3 is TGTGCCAGCAGCCGCAGTCGGACAGGGAACGGGGAGCTGTTTTTT. This sequence encodes CASSRSRTGNGELFF.

J is TRBJ2-7 and V is TRBV19, with 7 positions matching TRBD2. The CDR3 spans 13 residues. The V gene's germline CDR1 is LNHDA and CDR2 SQIVND (reference sequence). V was pared by 3 bases and J by 6 bases, with 5 bases of the junction left unmatched. Written as DNA, the CDR3 is TGTGCCAGTAGTATCTCCAGGGAGGGCGAGCAGTACTTC. Protein: CASSISREGEQYF.

The genes are TRBV11-3 and TRBJ2-5, with TRBD2 matching over 10 bases. The CDR3 length is 16 residues. Trimming removed 5 bases from V and 5 bases from J; junction bases left unmatched: 11. Per the germline V gene, CDR1 is SGHNT and CDR2 is YENEEA. This CDR3 reads CASSRRLSGRAETQYF. CDR3 nucleotides: TGTGCCAGCAGCCGTCGCCTGAGCGGGAGGGCCGAGACCCAGTACTTC.

This clone was detected a few times. The chain uses TRBV9 and TRBJ2-3; D gene uncertain. Trimming removed 0 bases at V and 2 bases at J, with 10 bases between. The CDR3 has 15 residues. Germline V gene sequence: CDR1 SGDLS, CDR2 YYNGEE. The CDR3: CASSVGGRTTDTQYF. The CDR3 DNA follows: TGTGCCAGCAGCGTAGGCGGTCGAACCACAGATACGCAGTATTTT. Full variable domain (missing parts from reference TRBV9 and TRBJ2-3): DSGVTQTPKHLITATGQRVTLRCSPRSGDLSVYWYQQSLDQGLQFLIQYYNGEERAKGNILERFSAQQFPDLHSELNLSSLELGDSALYFCASSVGGRTTDTQYFGPGTRLTVL.

V is TRBV9 and J is TRBJ2-3, with D unclear. This CDR3 is 14 amino acids long. CDR1 is SGDLS, CDR2 YYNGEE, per germline. V lost 2 bases and J 2 bases, leaving 9 bases between the germline ends. CDR3 in DNA: TGTGCCAGCAGCGTGACCGGGTTCACAGATACGCAGTATTTT. This translates into CASSVTGFTDTQYF.

V usage is TRBV10-1 and J usage is TRBJ1-4, with TRBD1 matching over 7 bases. Germline V gene sequence: CDR1 WNHNN, CDR2 SYGVQD (reference sequence). This CDR3 is built from 15 residues. The V and J ends lost 9 bases and 0 bases, in that order; junction bases with no gene match: 7. The chain's CDR3 is CASSDRVATNEKLFF. CDR3 sequence (DNA): TGCGCCAGTTCCGACAGGGTTGCAACTAATGAAAAACTGTTTTTT.

The CDR3 here is CASSEQINTGELFF. DNA of the CDR3: TGCGCCAGCAGTGAACAGATTAACACCGGGGAGCTGTTTTTT. The chain couples TRBV10-2 to TRBJ2-2; D gene uncertain. The CDR3 length is 14 residues. Trimming left V 3 bases short and J 2 bases short, with 7 bases between. Germline CDR1 reads WSHSY; CDR2 reads SAAADI.

Written as DNA, the CDR3 is TGTGCCAGCTCACTAGTCCCGGGACAGAGAGAGAACACTGAAGCTTTCTTT. Translated: CASSLVPGQRENTEAFF. This chain connects TRBV18 to TRBJ1-1; 7 bases match TRBD1. Germline assignment: CDR1 KGHSH and CDR2 LQKENI. The CDR3 consists of 17 residues. Unmatched junction bases numbered 12, after V lost 4 bases and J lost 1 base.

The chain combines TRBV15 with TRBJ2-3, with D possibly being TRBD1 (6 bases). Between the trimmed V and J ends, which lost 3 bases and 1 base, there was a span of 14 bases. Germline CDR1 is LNHNV and CDR2 is YYDKDF (reference sequence). The length of the CDR3 is 16 residues. DNA for the CDR3: TGTGCCACCAGCAGGCACAGGGACGCAGGCACAGATACGCAGTATTTT. It yields the protein CATSRHRDAGTDTQYF.

This sequence joins TRBV5-6 and TRBJ1-2; TRBD1 might be the D (5 bases). The length of the CDR3 is 16 residues. V lost 0 bases and J 6 bases, leaving 18 bases between the germline ends. Germline V gene data show CDR1 as SGHDT and CDR2 as YYEEEE. Written as DNA, the CDR3 is TGTGCCAGCAGCTTGGTGTTCGGCCAGGGAATGGATGGCTACACCTTC. Its translation is CASSLVFGQGMDGYTF. The full variable domain, rest sourced from reference TRBV5-6 and TRBJ1-2, is DAGVTQSPTHLIKTRGQQVTLRCSPKSGHDTVSWYQQALGQGPQFIFQYYEEEERQRGNFPDRFSGHQFPNYSSELNVNALLLGDSALYLCASSLVFGQGMDGYTFGSGTRLTVV.

This sequence joins TRBV18 and TRBJ2-7; 7 bases fit TRBD1. The V and J ends lost 4 bases and 2 bases, in that order; junction bases with no gene match: 5. Germline CDR1 reads KGHSH; CDR2 reads LQKENI. This CDR3 region has 14 residues. The CDR3 reads CASSRGQDPYEQYF. CDR3 in DNA: TGTGCCAGCTCACGAGGACAGGATCCCTACGAGCAGTACTTC.

The chain carries TRBV18 and TRBJ2-2; 12 positions agree with TRBD1. CDR1 KGHSH and CDR2 LQKENI come from the germline V gene. This CDR3 is built from 20 residues. J gave up 5 bases and V 4 bases, and 17 bases lay outside the gene matches. DNA of the CDR3: TGTGCCAGCTCACGCCCCGGGACAGGGGGCGACAATGACGAAACCGGGGAGCTGTTTTTT. This gives the protein CASSRPGTGGDNDETGELFF.

This clone was found once. This rearrangement joins TRBV6-5 to TRBJ1-2; D might be TRBD1 (5 bases). The CDR3 has 13 residues. Germline CDR1 reads MNHEY; CDR2 reads SVGAGI. The germline V and J ends were trimmed by 6 bases and 6 bases, with 14 bases remaining between them. The CDR3 DNA sequence: TGTGCCAGCAGAGTGCCAGGGAAGGATGGCTACACCTTC. It codes for CASRVPGKDGYTF.

CDR3 sequence: CASSPGGAVSTDTQYF. CDR3 coding DNA: TGTGCCAGCTCACCCGGCGGGGCTGTAAGCACAGATACGCAGTATTTT. V and J are TRBV18 and TRBJ2-3, with D perhaps matching TRBD2 (6 bases). The CDR3 covers 16 residues. With 3 bases removed from V and 0 bases from J, the gap between germline ends came to 13 bases. Germline CDR1 is KGHSH and CDR2 is LQKENI.

The V call is TRBV11-2, the J call TRBJ2-1; the match to TRBD2 covers 8 bases. Germline V CDR1 and CDR2: SGHAT, FQNNGV. CDR3 length equals 15 residues. Trimming cost V 4 bases and J 4 bases; bases outside gene matches: 6. The CDR3 region is CASSSISGKYNEQFF. CDR3 coding DNA: TGTGCCAGCAGCTCAATTAGCGGGAAGTACAATGAGCAGTTCTTC.

Comment on this clone: This CDR3 is also generated by other DNA sequences in the sample. V is TRBV10-2 and J is TRBJ2-5; a weak D match, TRBD1 (5 bases). Germline V lookup: CDR1 WSHSY, CDR2 SAAADI. The V and J ends lost 8 bases and 2 bases respectively, with 9 bases between them. This CDR3 has 12 residues. In DNA, the CDR3 is TGCGCCAGCGGGGCTGGACAAGAGACCCAGTACTTC. Its protein is CASGAGQETQYF.